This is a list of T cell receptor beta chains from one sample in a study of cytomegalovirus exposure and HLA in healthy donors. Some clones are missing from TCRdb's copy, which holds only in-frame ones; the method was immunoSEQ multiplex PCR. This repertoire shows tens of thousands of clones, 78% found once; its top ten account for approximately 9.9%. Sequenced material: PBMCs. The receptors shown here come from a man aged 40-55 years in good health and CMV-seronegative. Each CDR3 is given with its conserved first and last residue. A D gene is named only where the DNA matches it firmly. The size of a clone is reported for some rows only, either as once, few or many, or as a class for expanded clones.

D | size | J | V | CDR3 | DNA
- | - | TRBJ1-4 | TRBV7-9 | CAAQGTEKLFF | TGTGCGGCGCAGGGTACTGAAAAACTGTTTTTT
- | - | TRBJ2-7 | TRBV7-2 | CASSATAAYEQYF | TGTGCCAGCAGCGCTACAGCAGCCTACGAGCAGTACTTC
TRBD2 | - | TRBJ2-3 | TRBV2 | CASSELTSGSADTQYF | TGTGCCAGCAGTGAGCTCACTAGCGGGAGCGCAGATACGCAGTATTTT
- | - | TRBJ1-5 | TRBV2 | CASSESRSNQPQHF | TGTGCCAGCAGTGAATCCCGCAGTAATCAGCCCCAGCATTTT
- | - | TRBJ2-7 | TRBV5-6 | CASSFLTSSSYEQYF | TGTGCCAGCAGCTTTCTGACTTCAAGCTCCTACGAGCAGTACTTC
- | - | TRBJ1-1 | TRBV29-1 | CSIVASGAFF | TGCAGCATTGTCGCGAGCGGAGCTTTCTTT
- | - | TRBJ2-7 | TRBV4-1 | CASSHPSNPGTYEQYF | TGCGCCAGCAGCCATCCATCGAACCCCGGGACCTACGAGCAGTACTTC
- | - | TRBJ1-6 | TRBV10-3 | CAIGSDSQSSYNSPLHF | TGTGCCATAGGCTCGGACAGCCAAAGCTCCTATAATTCACCCCTCCACTTT
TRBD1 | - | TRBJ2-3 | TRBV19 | CASSIRQGGTDTQYF | TGTGCCAGTAGTATTCGCCAGGGGGGCACAGATACGCAGTATTTT
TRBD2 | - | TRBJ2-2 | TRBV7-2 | CASSRSGGANTGELFF | TGTGCCAGCAGCCGAAGCGGGGGGGCGAACACCGGGGAGCTGTTTTTT
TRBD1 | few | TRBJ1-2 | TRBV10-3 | CAISGFDREYGYTF | TGTGCCATCAGTGGGTTTGACAGGGAGTATGGCTACACCTTC
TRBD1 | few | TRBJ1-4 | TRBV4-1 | CASSHGRTGDEKLFF | TGCGCCAGCAGCCACGGACGGACAGGGGATGAAAAACTGTTTTTT
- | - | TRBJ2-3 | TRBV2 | CASPPDAASTDTRYF | TGTGCCAGCCCCCCCGACGCAGCTAGCACAGATACGCGGTATTTT
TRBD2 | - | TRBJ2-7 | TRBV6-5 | CASSDWTSGYYEQYF | TGTGCCAGCAGTGACTGGACTAGCGGGTACTACGAGCAGTACTTC
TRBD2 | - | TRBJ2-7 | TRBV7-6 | CASSLGASGDYEQYF | TGTGCCAGCAGCTTAGGGGCTAGCGGGGACTACGAGCAGTACTTC
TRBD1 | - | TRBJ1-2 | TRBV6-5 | CASSLTGGAWGYTF | TGTGCCAGCAGCCTCACAGGGGGCGCCTGGGGCTACACCTTC
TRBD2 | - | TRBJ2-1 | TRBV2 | CASSTTGTSGGNEQFF | TGTGCCAGCAGTACCACCGGGACTAGCGGGGGAAATGAGCAGTTCTTC
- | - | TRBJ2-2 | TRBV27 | CASSFLESGELFF | TGTGCCAGCAGTTTCCTCGAGTCCGGGGAGCTGTTTTTT
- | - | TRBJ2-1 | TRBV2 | CASSEGQGEQFF | TGTGCCAGCAGTGAAGGTCAGGGTGAGCAGTTCTTC
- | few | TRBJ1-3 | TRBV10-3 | CAISEQVFGNTIYF | TGTGCCATCAGTGAACAGGTGTTTGGAAACACCATATATTTT
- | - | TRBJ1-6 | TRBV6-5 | CASSPERGPLHF | TGTGCCAGCAGTCCCGAAAGAGGGCCCCTCCACTTT
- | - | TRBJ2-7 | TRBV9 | CASSVDTSYEQYF | TGTGCCAGCAGCGTGGACACCTCCTACGAGCAGTACTTC
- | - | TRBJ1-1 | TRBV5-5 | CASSVSGSTEAFF | TGTGCCAGCAGCGTCTCGGGGAGCACTGAAGCTTTCTTT
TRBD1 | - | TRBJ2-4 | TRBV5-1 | CASSPETGVSGIQYF | TGCGCCAGCAGCCCTGAGACAGGGGTAAGCGGCATTCAGTACTTC
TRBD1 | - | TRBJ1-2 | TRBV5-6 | CASSRDRLTNYGYTF | TGTGCCAGCAGCCGGGACAGACTCACTAACTATGGCTACACCTTC
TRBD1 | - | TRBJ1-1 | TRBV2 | CASTQGALSMNTEAFF | TGTGCCAGCACCCAGGGGGCCCTATCCATGAACACTGAAGCTTTCTTT
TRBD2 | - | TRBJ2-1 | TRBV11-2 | CASSFGSSGGPYNEQFF | TGTGCCAGCAGCTTCGGCTCTAGCGGGGGACCCTACAATGAGCAGTTCTTC
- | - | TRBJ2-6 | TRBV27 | CASRLVGANVLTF | TGTGCCAGCAGACTAGTTGGGGCCAACGTCCTGACTTTC